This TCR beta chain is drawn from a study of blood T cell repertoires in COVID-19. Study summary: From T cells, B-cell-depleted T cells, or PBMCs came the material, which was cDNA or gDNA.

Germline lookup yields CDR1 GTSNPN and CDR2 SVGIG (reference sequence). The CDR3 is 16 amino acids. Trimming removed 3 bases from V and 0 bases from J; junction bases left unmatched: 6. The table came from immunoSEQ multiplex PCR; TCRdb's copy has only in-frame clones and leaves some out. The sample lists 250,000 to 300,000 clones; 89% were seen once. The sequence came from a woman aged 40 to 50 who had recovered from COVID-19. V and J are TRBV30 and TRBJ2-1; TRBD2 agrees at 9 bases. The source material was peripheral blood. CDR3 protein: CAWSASGKVSYNEQFF. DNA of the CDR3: TGTGCCTGGAGCGCTAGCGGGAAGGTCTCCTACAATGAGCAGTTCTTC.